This T cell receptor beta chain was identified in a study of blood T cell repertoires in COVID-19. V was cut by 7 bases and J by 1 base, with 10 bases left in between. The CDR3 runs to 13 residues. Germline CDR1 and CDR2: SNHLY and FYNNEI. Authors' processing steps: Reference gene primers were amplified, and this amplification served to estimate nucleated cell counts. Clones were sequenced by immunoSEQ multiplex PCR, and TCRdb holds only the in-frame ones, with some missing. Clone size and the V and J calls come from that table; the DNA yielded D and trimming. The table lists some 190,000 clones, 86% of them singletons, with around 6% in the top ten. This clone was observed once.

The V call is TRBV2, the J call TRBJ1-1, with D hard to call. The sequence was obtained from a man aged 40-49 years with acute COVID-19. The sample was PBMCs or T cells enriched from blood (not recorded which). In nucleotides, the CDR3 is TGTGCCAGCATCAGTCTAGGGAACACTGAAGCTTTCTTT. Amino acid sequence: CASISLGNTEAFF. The full variable domain, completed using reference TRBV2 and TRBJ1-1, is EPEVTQTPSHQVTQMGQEVILRCVPISNHLYFYWYRQILGQKVEFLVSFYNNEISEKSEIFDDQFSVERPDGSNFTLKIRSTKLEDSAMYFCASISLGNTEAFFGQGTRLTVV.